The 29 T cell receptor beta chains presented below share a single source sample, sequenced in a study of cytomegalovirus exposure and HLA in healthy donors. Only in-frame clones appear in the TCRdb table, and some are missing; sequencing was by immunoSEQ multiplex PCR. In the table there are roughly 70,000 clones, around 97% of which are singletons. The sequenced material came from PBMCs. The receptors shown here come from a woman between 18 and 30 years old in good health and CMV-seropositive.

The CDR3 here is CASSEGRRGVETQYF. The CDR3, as DNA: TGTGCCAGCAGTGAGGGACGCCGGGGGGTGGAGACCCAGTACTTC. The chain recombines TRBV6-1 with TRBJ2-5, with TRBD2 matching over 7 bases. The CDR3 contains 15 residues. V was pared by 3 bases and J by 5 bases, with 9 bases of the junction left unmatched. CDR1 and CDR2 from the germline V gene are MNHNS and SASEGT.

V usage is TRBV5-1 and J usage is TRBJ1-4; D remains ambiguous. The CDR3 loop spans 16 amino acids. Germline CDR1 is SGHRS and CDR2 is YFSETQ. The V and J ends lost 1 base and 7 bases respectively, with 17 bases between them. Here the CDR3 reads CASSLWVPGKGEKLFF. The CDR3 DNA reads as TGCGCCAGCAGCTTGTGGGTACCGGGGAAGGGTGAAAAACTGTTTTTT.

J is TRBJ2-6 and V is TRBV18; D is unresolved. Trimming removed 4 bases from V and 0 bases from J, with 4 bases in between. The CDR3 contains 14 residues. From germline, CDR1 is KGHSH and CDR2 LQKENI. In DNA, the CDR3 is TGTGCCAGCTCACGCGACTCTGGGGCCAACGTCCTGACTTTC. This gives the protein CASSRDSGANVLTF. Full variable domain (remainder filled in from reference TRBV18 and TRBJ2-6): NAGVMQNPRHLVRRRGQEARLRCSPMKGHSHVYWYRQLPEEGLKFMVYLQKENIIDESGMPKERFSAEFPKEGPSILRIQQVVRGDSAAYFCASSRDSGANVLTFGAGSRLTVL.

This clone has a single count. Here the CDR3 reads CAWSDREYEQYF. CDR3 coding DNA: TGTGCCTGGAGTGACAGGGAGTACGAGCAGTACTTC. The rearrangement links TRBV30 to TRBJ2-7, with D possibly TRBD1 on 6 matching bases. Trimming shortened V by 1 base and J by 4 bases, and 8 bases separated the two germline ends. The germline V gene encodes CDR1 GTSNPN and CDR2 SVGIG (reference sequence). The CDR3 is made up of 12 amino acids.

The V gene is TRBV5-1, the J gene TRBJ1-2; tentatively, D is TRBD1 (5 bases). CDR1 and CDR2 (germline): SGHRS, YFSETQ. V was clipped by 3 bases and J by 5 bases, with 14 bases between them. The CDR3 runs 14 residues. CDR3 in amino acids: CASSSARGGYGYTF. Here the CDR3 DNA reads TGCGCCAGCAGCTCGGCTCGGGGGGGGTATGGCTACACCTTC.

The rearrangement uses TRBV6-6 and TRBJ2-4; D is possibly TRBD1 (6 bases). V was cut by 5 bases and J by 7 bases, with 15 bases left in between. CDR1 is MNHNY, CDR2 SVGAGI, per germline (reference sequence). The CDR3 sequence is 14 residues long. The CDR3 nucleotides are TGTGCCAGCAGTCACGACACGAGGGGGAACATTCAGTACTTC. Its translation is CASSHDTRGNIQYF.

The chain recombines TRBV27 with TRBJ2-7, with D hard to call. V was trimmed by 8 bases and J by 7 bases, leaving 6 bases between them. From germline, CDR1 is MNHEY and CDR2 SMNVEV (reference sequence). The length of the CDR3 is 9 residues. CDR3 sequence reads: CASGPEQYF. The DNA of the CDR3 is TGTGCCAGCGGCCCTGAGCAGTACTTC.

CDR3 in DNA: TGTGCCAGCAGCTTCCGGACTAGCGGAACAGATACGCAGTATTTT. Translated, it gives CASSFRTSGTDTQYF. The chain has TRBV5-4 and TRBJ2-3, with 10 nucleotides matching TRBD2. The V gene end was trimmed by 2 bases and the J gene end by 3 bases; junction bases not matched to a gene: 3. CDR1 SGHNT and CDR2 YYREEE come from the germline V gene (reference sequence). CDR3 size: 15 residues. Complete variable domain (other parts from reference TRBV5-4 and TRBJ2-3): ETGVTQSPTHLIKTRGQQVTLRCSSQSGHNTVSWYQQALGQGPQFIFQYYREEENGRGNFPPRFSGLQFPNYSSELNVNALELDDSALYLCASSFRTSGTDTQYFGPGTRLTVL.

This clone was counted once. The chain recombines TRBV28 with TRBJ2-5; 7 nucleotides match TRBD2. Trimming at V came to 7 bases and at J to 0 bases, leaving 11 bases not matched to a gene. The CDR3 length is 16 residues. Germline V gene lookup returns CDR1 MDHEN and CDR2 SYDVKM. CDR3 loop: CASKVPGRAYQETQYF. DNA for the CDR3: TGTGCCAGCAAGGTCCCTGGGAGGGCGTACCAAGAGACCCAGTACTTC.

This clone was counted a single time. The gene calls are TRBV28 and TRBJ1-5; TRBD1 is a possible D gene (5 bases). CDR1 and CDR2 from the germline V gene are MDHEN and SYDVKM. V lost 3 bases, J lost 3 bases, and 18 bases lay in between. This CDR3 has 17 amino acids. CDR3: CASSFPPETENNQPQHF. For the CDR3, the DNA is TGTGCCAGCAGTTTTCCCCCCGAGACAGAGAACAATCAGCCCCAGCATTTT. The complete variable domain, with remaining parts taken from reference TRBV28 and TRBJ1-5, reads DVKVTQSSRYLVKRTGEKVFLECVQDMDHENMFWYRQDPGLGLRLIYFSYDVKMKEKGDIPEGYSVSREKKERFSLILESASTNQTSMYLCASSFPPETENNQPQHFGDGTRLSIL.

Concerning this clone itself: Germline is not matched at one junction end, which may reflect a read error. V and J are TRBV7-7 and TRBJ2-1, with D possibly matching TRBD2 (7 bases). The CDR3 loop spans 16 amino acids. CDR1 and CDR2 (germline): SSHAT, FNYEAQ (reference sequence). The CDR3 DNA reads as TGTGCTAGCAGCTCCTTACCGCGGGGGCAAAACAATGAGCAGTTCTTC. Its translation: CASSSLPRGQNNEQFF.

The DNA for the CDR3 is TGTGCCAGCAGCCTCGACAGGGTAACTGGAAACACCATATATTTT. This sequence encodes CASSLDRVTGNTIYF. This sequence joins TRBV7-9 and TRBJ1-3; 7 positions match TRBD1. The CDR3 contains 15 residues. The V segment lost 5 bases and the J segment 2 bases; nucleotides outside the gene matches: 6. In germline, CDR1 is SEHNR, CDR2 FQNEAQ (reference sequence).

J is TRBJ2-2 and V is TRBV4-1; weak D call: TRBD1 (6 bases). CDR3 length: 15 amino acids. Between the trimmed V and J ends, which lost 4 bases and 3 bases, there was a span of 12 bases. CDR1 is MGHRA and CDR2 is YSYEKL in the germline V gene. The CDR3 DNA sequence: TGCGCCAGCAGCCCATCGGACAGATACACCGGGGAGCTGTTTTTT. It codes for CASSPSDRYTGELFF.

Written as DNA, the CDR3 is TGTGCCTGGAGTGACGAAGGGACAGGGGTTCGGGAGCAGTACTTC. Protein: CAWSDEGTGVREQYF. This chain uses TRBV30 with TRBJ2-5; 10 bases match TRBD1. The V segment lost 1 base and the J segment 11 bases; nucleotides outside the gene matches: 13. Germline assignment: CDR1 GTSNPN and CDR2 SVGIG (reference sequence). This CDR3 region has 15 residues.

The CDR3 loop reads CSVGGVSTDTQYF. The CDR3 DNA is TGCAGCGTTGGGGGGGTTAGCACAGATACGCAGTATTTT. This sequence joins TRBV29-1 and TRBJ2-3; D is perhaps TRBD2 (6 bases). From germline, CDR1 is SQVTM and CDR2 ANQGSEA. V was trimmed by 4 bases and J by 0 bases, leaving 8 bases between them. This CDR3 region has 13 residues.

The J gene is TRBJ2-4, the V gene TRBV6-1; TRBD1 matches 9 bases. This CDR3 spans 14 amino acids. Per the germline V gene, CDR1 is MNHNS and CDR2 is SASEGT. V gave up 5 bases and J gave up 7 bases; unmatched junction bases: 6. CDR3 residues: CASSTGGAQNIQYF. CDR3 nucleotides: TGTGCCAGCAGTACAGGGGGCGCCCAGAACATTCAGTACTTC.

V is TRBV10-2 and J is TRBJ1-3; tentative D call: TRBD1 (5 bases). The CDR3 is 20 amino acids. Germline V gene sequence: CDR1 WSHSY, CDR2 SAAADI. Trimming removed 0 bases at V and 1 base at J, with 22 bases between. CDR3 DNA sequence: TGCGCCAGCAGTGAGTCCGTTAGTCTATTAATCGGGGGATCTGGAAACACCATATATTTT. This encodes CASSESVSLLIGGSGNTIYF.

The table lists this clone with a count of one. The chain joins TRBV5-1 to TRBJ2-5, with TRBD1 matching over 7 bases. Germline assignment: CDR1 SGHRS and CDR2 YFSETQ. This CDR3 region has 14 residues. The trim removed 2 bases at V and 4 bases at J, leaving 5 bases unmatched. The CDR3 is CASSLSGGLETQYF. CDR3 DNA: TGCGCCAGCAGCTTATCAGGGGGATTAGAGACCCAGTACTTC.

The chain is built from TRBV30 and TRBJ2-3, with TRBD2 matching over 9 bases. The V segment lost 7 bases and the J segment 4 bases; nucleotides outside the gene matches: 18. This CDR3 has 17 residues. Germline CDR1 reads GTSNPN; CDR2 reads SVGIG (reference sequence). CDR3 in DNA: TGTGCCTCACCCATAGCGGGAGAATCCCCCCGCCCAGATACGCAGTATTTT. This codes for CASPIAGESPRPDTQYF.

J is TRBJ2-1 and V is TRBV10-3; 8 bases match TRBD2. The CDR3 runs 16 residues. The V segment lost 0 bases and the J segment 3 bases; nucleotides outside the gene matches: 4. The germline V gene encodes CDR1 ENHRY and CDR2 SYGVKD. CDR3 DNA: TGTGCCATCAGTGAGTCGTGGCGGGAGGTCTACAATGAGCAGTTCTTC. It codes for CAISESWREVYNEQFF.

V gene TRBV7-9 combines with J gene TRBJ1-1, with D unresolved. Germline CDR1 is SEHNR and CDR2 is FQNEAQ (reference sequence). Trimming took off 1 base at V and 3 bases at J, with 6 bases between the two ends. This CDR3 comprises 13 residues. CDR3 in amino acids: CASSLVTDTEAFF. CDR3 in DNA: TGTGCCAGCAGCTTAGTGACTGACACTGAAGCTTTCTTT.

The V call is TRBV5-1, the J call TRBJ2-3, with D hard to call. Germline CDR1 is SGHRS and CDR2 is YFSETQ. This CDR3 spans 12 amino acids. The ends were cut back, 0 bases at V and 6 bases at J, with 5 bases in the middle. The CDR3 nucleotides are TGCGCCAGCAGCTTGGCTGCGGATACGCAGTATTTT. This encodes CASSLAADTQYF.

This clone was seen once. The chain uses TRBV28 and TRBJ1-1; no clear D. Germline V gene sequence: CDR1 MDHEN, CDR2 SYDVKM. CDR3 length: 14 residues. The ends were cut back, 2 bases at V and 3 bases at J, with 10 bases in the middle. The CDR3 coding sequence is TGTGCCAGCAGTTTAGAGGTGGCACACACTGAAGCTTTCTTT. This encodes CASSLEVAHTEAFF.

The J gene is TRBJ1-5, the V gene TRBV7-2; no clear D. V was pared by 1 base and J by 0 bases, with 10 bases between. The germline V gene has CDR1 SGHTA and CDR2 FQGNSA. This CDR3 is built from 16 residues. The CDR3: CASSLGVGYSNQPQHF. The CDR3 coding sequence is TGTGCCAGCAGCTTAGGAGTGGGCTATAGCAATCAGCCCCAGCATTTT.

The chain joins TRBV29-1 to TRBJ2-4; tentatively, D is TRBD2 (5 bases). Germline CDR1 reads SQVTM; CDR2 reads ANQGSEA. The CDR3 loop spans 14 amino acids. With 0 bases removed from V and 3 bases from J, the gap between germline ends came to 9 bases. This CDR3 reads CSVEEDGNKNIQYF. CDR3 bases: TGCAGCGTTGAAGAAGACGGGAACAAAAACATTCAGTACTTC.

The chain links TRBV11-1 to TRBJ2-1, with 14 bases lining up with TRBD2. The CDR3 totals 18 residues. V was pared by 5 bases and J by 3 bases, with 9 bases of the junction left unmatched. The V gene's germline CDR1 is SGHAT and CDR2 FQDESV (reference sequence). CDR3 region: CASSPAGTSGSLYNEQFF. For the CDR3, the DNA is TGTGCCAGCAGCCCCGCAGGGACTAGCGGGAGTCTCTACAATGAGCAGTTCTTC.

This chain links TRBV9 with TRBJ2-2; possible D gene TRBD2, 5 bases. V was cut by 4 bases and J by 5 bases, with 18 bases left in between. CDR3 length equals 16 residues. Per germline, CDR1 SGDLS and CDR2 YYNGEE. CDR3: CASSPGSGPGTGELFF. The CDR3 nucleotides read TGTGCCAGCAGCCCGGGCTCTGGGCCGGGGACCGGGGAGCTGTTTTTT.

This chain connects TRBV9 to TRBJ1-2, with 11 bases fitting TRBD1. The germline V gene encodes CDR1 SGDLS and CDR2 YYNGEE. This CDR3 has 16 residues. V lost 4 bases to trimming and J lost 3 bases; unmatched junction nucleotides: 8. CDR3 in amino acids: CASSFGTGGFDYGYTF. CDR3 DNA sequence: TGTGCCAGCAGCTTCGGGACAGGGGGATTTGACTATGGCTACACCTTC.

This chain joins TRBV27 and TRBJ1-3; D gene unclear. The CDR3 length is 16 residues. Between the trimmed V and J ends, which lost 2 bases and 1 base, there was a span of 12 bases. Germline loops: CDR1 MNHEY, CDR2 SMNVEV (reference sequence). CDR3 in DNA: TGTGCCAGCAGTTTAAGAGGGAATCCATCTGGAAACACCATATATTTT. It codes for CASSLRGNPSGNTIYF.